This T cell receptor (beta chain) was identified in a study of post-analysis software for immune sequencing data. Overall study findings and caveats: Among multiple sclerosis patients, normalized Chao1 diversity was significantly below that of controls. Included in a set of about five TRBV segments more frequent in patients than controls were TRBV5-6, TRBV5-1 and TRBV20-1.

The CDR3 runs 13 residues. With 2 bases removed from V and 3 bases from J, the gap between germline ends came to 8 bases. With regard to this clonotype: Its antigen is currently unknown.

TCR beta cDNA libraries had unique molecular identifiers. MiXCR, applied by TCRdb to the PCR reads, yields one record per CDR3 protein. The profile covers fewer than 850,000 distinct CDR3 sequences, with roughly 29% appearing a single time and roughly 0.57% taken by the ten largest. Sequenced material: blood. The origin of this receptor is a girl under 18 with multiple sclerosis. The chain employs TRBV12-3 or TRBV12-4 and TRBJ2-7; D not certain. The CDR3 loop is CASSLQQHYEQYF. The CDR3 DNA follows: TGTGCCAGCAGTTTACAACAGCACTACGAGCAGTACTTC.